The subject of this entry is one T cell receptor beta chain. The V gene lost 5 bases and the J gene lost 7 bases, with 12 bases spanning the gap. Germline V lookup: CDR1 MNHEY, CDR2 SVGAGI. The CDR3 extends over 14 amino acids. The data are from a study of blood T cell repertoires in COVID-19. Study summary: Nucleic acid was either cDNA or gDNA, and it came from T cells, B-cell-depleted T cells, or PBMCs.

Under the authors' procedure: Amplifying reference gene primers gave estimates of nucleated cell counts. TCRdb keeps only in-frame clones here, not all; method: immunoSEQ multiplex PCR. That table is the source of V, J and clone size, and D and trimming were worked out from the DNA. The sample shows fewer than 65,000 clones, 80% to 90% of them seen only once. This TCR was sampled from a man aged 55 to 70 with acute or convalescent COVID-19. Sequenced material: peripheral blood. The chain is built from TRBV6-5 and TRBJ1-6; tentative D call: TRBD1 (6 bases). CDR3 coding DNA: TGTGCCAGCAGTCGGACAGCCGACAATTCACCCCTCCACTTT. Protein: CASSRTADNSPLHF.